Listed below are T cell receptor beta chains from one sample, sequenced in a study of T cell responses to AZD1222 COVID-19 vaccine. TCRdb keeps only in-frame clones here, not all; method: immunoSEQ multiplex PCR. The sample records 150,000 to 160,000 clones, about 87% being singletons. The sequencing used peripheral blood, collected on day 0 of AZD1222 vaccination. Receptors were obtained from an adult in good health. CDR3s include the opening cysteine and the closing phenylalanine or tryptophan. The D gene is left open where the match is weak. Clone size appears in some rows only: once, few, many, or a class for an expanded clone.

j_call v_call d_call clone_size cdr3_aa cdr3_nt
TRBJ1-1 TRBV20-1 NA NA CSAEKGPGAFF TGCAGTGCTGAGAAAGGTCCTGGGGCTTTCTTT
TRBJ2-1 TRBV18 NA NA CASSPTQGSYNEQFF TGTGCCAGCTCACCAACGCAGGGCTCCTACAATGAGCAGTTCTTC
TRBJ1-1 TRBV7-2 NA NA CASSPGIMNTEAFF TGTGCCAGCAGCCCGGGCATCATGAACACTGAAGCTTTCTTT
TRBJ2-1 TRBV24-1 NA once CATSDPHANFGVPSYNEQFF TGTGCCACCAGTGATCCACATGCTAACTTCGGGGTCCCCTCCTACAATGAGCAGTTCTTC
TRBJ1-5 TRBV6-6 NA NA CASSYWDQGYNQPQHF TGTGCCAGCAGTTACTGGGACCAGGGATACAATCAGCCCCAGCATTTT
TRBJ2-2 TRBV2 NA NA CASSGRAWTGELFF TGTGCCAGCAGTGGTAGGGCGTGGACCGGGGAGCTGTTTTTT
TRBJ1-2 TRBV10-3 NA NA CAITRTSSPNYGYTF TGTGCCATCACTCGGACGAGCTCCCCAAACTATGGCTACACCTTC
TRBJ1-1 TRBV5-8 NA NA CASSLAQGMAEAFF TGTGCCAGCAGCTTGGCCCAGGGGATGGCCGAAGCTTTCTTT
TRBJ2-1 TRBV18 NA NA CASSPRGLRNEQFF TGTGCCAGCTCACCCCGGGGCCTCCGCAATGAGCAGTTCTTC
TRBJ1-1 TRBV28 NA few CASSLIWEGEAFF TGTGCCAGCAGTTTAATCTGGGAAGGTGAAGCTTTCTTT
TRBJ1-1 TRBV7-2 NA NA CASSFGGANTEAFF TGTGCCAGCAGCTTCGGGGGGGCGAACACTGAAGCTTTCTTT
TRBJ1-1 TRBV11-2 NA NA CASRGYDRGNTEAFF TGTGCCAGCAGGGGATATGATAGAGGAAACACTGAAGCTTTCTTT
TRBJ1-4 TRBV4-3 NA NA CASSQDFRTSNEKLFF TGCGCCAGCAGCCAAGATTTCAGGACGAGTAATGAAAAACTGTTTTTT
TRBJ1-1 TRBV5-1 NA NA CASSLGQAGSEAFF TGCGCCAGCAGCTTGGGACAGGCTGGCTCTGAAGCTTTCTTT
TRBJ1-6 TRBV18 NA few CASSRISRVDSPLHF TGTGCCAGTTCACGTATTTCCAGGGTGGATTCACCCCTCCACTTT
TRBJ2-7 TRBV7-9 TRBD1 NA CASSLTGSNEQYF TGTGCCAGCAGCTTGACAGGGTCCAACGAGCAGTACTTC
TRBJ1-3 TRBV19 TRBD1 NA CASSIGTGIGNTIYF TGTGCCAGTAGTATTGGGACAGGGATTGGAAACACCATATATTTT
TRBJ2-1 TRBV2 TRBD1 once CASKKDRTNSYNEQFF TGTGCCAGCAAAAAGGACAGGACAAACTCCTACAATGAGCAGTTCTTC
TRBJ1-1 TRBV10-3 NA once CAISGGPNTEAFF TGTGCCATCTCTGGAGGGCCGAACACTGAAGCTTTCTTT
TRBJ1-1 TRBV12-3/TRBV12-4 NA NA CASSLSGGTEAFF TGTGCCAGCAGTTTGTCAGGCGGCACTGAAGCTTTCTTT
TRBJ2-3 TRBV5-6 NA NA CASSTAGGVRASTDTQYF TGTGCCAGCAGCACAGCAGGGGGGGTGCGTGCCTCCACAGATACGCAGTATTTT
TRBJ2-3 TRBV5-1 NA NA CASSLIGVRADTQYF TGCGCCAGCAGCTTGATAGGGGTTCGGGCAGATACGCAGTATTTT
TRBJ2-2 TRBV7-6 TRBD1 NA CASSRGGTVNTGELFF TGTGCCAGCAGCCGAGGTGGGACAGTGAACACCGGGGAGCTGTTTTTT
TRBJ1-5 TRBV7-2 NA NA CASSLWDNQPQHF TGTGCCAGCAGCTTGTGGGACAATCAGCCCCAGCATTTT
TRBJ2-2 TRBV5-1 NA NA CASSLIPGDNTGELFF TGCGCCAGCAGCTTGATCCCCGGGGACAACACCGGGGAGCTGTTTTTT
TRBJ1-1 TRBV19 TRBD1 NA CASSRDRGYTEAFF TGTGCCAGTAGTAGAGACAGGGGGTACACTGAAGCTTTCTTT
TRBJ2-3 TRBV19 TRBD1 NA CASSRSDRSITDTQYF TGTGCCAGTAGTAGGTCGGACAGGAGTATCACAGATACGCAGTATTTT
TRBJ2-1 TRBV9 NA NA CASSGGASYNEQFF TGTGCCAGCAGCGGGGGGGCCTCCTACAATGAGCAGTTCTTC
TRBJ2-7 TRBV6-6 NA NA CASSYSSYEQYF TGTGCCAGCAGTTACTCGAGTTACGAGCAGTACTTC
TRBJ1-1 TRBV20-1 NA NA CSASKVAGQLNTEAFF TGCAGTGCTAGTAAGGTGGCAGGACAGTTGAACACTGAAGCTTTCTTT
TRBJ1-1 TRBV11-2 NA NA CASSKRGTEAFF TGTGCCAGCAGTAAAAGGGGGACTGAAGCTTTCTTT
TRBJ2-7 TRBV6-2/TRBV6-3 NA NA CASSSYGSYEQYF TGTGCCAGCAGTTCCTACGGTTCCTACGAGCAGTACTTC